The 28 T cell receptor beta chains given below trace back to one sample, sequenced in a study of vaccination effects on CD4 cells after COVID-19. Ahead of sequencing, the ViraFEST assay grew antigen-specific CD4+ T cells using viral peptide pools. Researchers isolated CD4+ T cells once approximately eleven days of culture had elapsed. Vaccine administered to participants consisted of two doses of either BNT162b2 or mRNA-1273. Which antigens these TCRs recognize remains unknown. Assay used: immunoSEQ multiplex PCR; TCRdb lists only in-frame clones, some missing. Of just under 30,000 clones detected, 74% appear once; the ten largest clones hold 17%. The source material was CD4+ T cells from PBMCs cultured with HCoV-OC43 spike peptides, sampled after COVID-19 vaccination. The subset here: HCoV-OC43 spike overlapping peptide pool stimulation. Receptors originate from a human donor who received a COVID-19 vaccine.

The chain has TRBV3-1 (or the pseudogene TRBV3-2) and TRBJ2-2; the D gene is possibly TRBD1 (6 bases). Germline values: CDR1 LGHDT, CDR2 YNNKEL (reference sequence). The CDR3 runs 14 residues. V was clipped by 3 bases and J by 7 bases, with 12 bases between them. The DNA of the CDR3 is TGTGCCAGCAGCCACAGGGGCGGTGGCGGGGAGCTGTTTTTT. Amino acid sequence: CASSHRGGGGELFF.

The chain is built from TRBV7-9 and TRBJ1-4, with D possibly TRBD1 on 5 matching bases. V was shortened by 0 bases and J by 8 bases, with 16 bases between the two germline ends. This CDR3 has 16 residues. The germline gives CDR1 SEHNR, CDR2 FQNEAQ (reference sequence). CDR3 in DNA: TGTGCCAGCAGCTTAGCAGGGATGGGACTTAGGGAAAAACTGTTTTTT. It is translated as CASSLAGMGLREKLFF.

The chain links TRBV5-1 to TRBJ2-5, with D uncertain. Germline V gene lookup returns CDR1 SGHRS and CDR2 YFSETQ. The CDR3 spans 13 residues. The germline V and J ends were trimmed by 7 bases and 2 bases, with 12 bases remaining between them. The CDR3 here is CASWAGAQETQYF. The CDR3 coding sequence is TGCGCCAGCTGGGCTGGAGCTCAAGAGACCCAGTACTTC.

This rearrangement joins TRBV3-1 (or the pseudogene TRBV3-2) to TRBJ2-7, with TRBD2 matching 11 bases. V lost 0 bases and J lost 3; bases outside the gene matches: 1. This CDR3 contains 15 residues. Germline V gives CDR1 LGHDT, CDR2 YNNKEL (reference sequence). CDR3 residues: CASSQELAGGYEQYF. The CDR3 region has the DNA TGTGCCAGCAGCCAAGAGCTAGCGGGGGGCTACGAGCAGTACTTC.

This chain connects TRBV5-6 to TRBJ1-2, with unresolved D. V lost 0 bases and J lost 6, with 9 bases in between. CDR1 and CDR2 from the germline V gene are SGHDT and YYEEEE. The length of the CDR3 is 13 residues. For the CDR3, the DNA is TGTGCCAGCAGCTTGGCGGGGTTTGATGGCTACACCTTC. Translation gives CASSLAGFDGYTF. The entire variable domain, with the rest obtained from reference TRBV5-6 and TRBJ1-2, is as follows: DAGVTQSPTHLIKTRGQQVTLRCSPKSGHDTVSWYQQALGQGPQFIFQYYEEEERQRGNFPDRFSGHQFPNYSSELNVNALLLGDSALYLCASSLAGFDGYTFGSGTRLTVV.

This clone was picked up a small number of times. V is TRBV3-1 (or the pseudogene TRBV3-2) and J is TRBJ1-1; D unresolved. The ends were cut back, 3 bases at V and 11 bases at J, with 13 bases in the middle. Germline V gene sequence: CDR1 LGHDT, CDR2 YNNKEL (reference sequence). The CDR3 totals 12 residues. The CDR3 protein is CASSQSTRAAFF. DNA for the CDR3: TGTGCCAGCAGCCAGTCTACTAGAGCGGCTTTCTTT.

The chain has TRBV7-9 and TRBJ1-2; no firm D call. The CDR3 loop spans 15 amino acids. The germline V gene has CDR1 SEHNR and CDR2 FQNEAQ (reference sequence). V gave up 4 bases and J gave up 4 bases, with 16 bases separating them. CDR3 residues: CASSSLRSAGYGYTF. The CDR3 bases are TGTGCCAGCAGCTCACTCCGAAGTGCAGGCTATGGCTACACCTTC.

This clone was seen more than once but under ten times. V is TRBV19 and J is TRBJ2-7; D gene unclear. The V and J ends lost 5 bases and 12 bases respectively, with 14 bases between them. The CDR3 runs to 11 residues. Germline CDR1 is LNHDA and CDR2 is SQIVND (reference sequence). Here the CDR3 reads CASSVDGKVYF. The CDR3 DNA sequence: TGTGCCAGTAGTGTGGACGGCAAGGTGTACTTC.

CDR3 sequence reads: CASSLGTSGSIYEQYF. In DNA form, the CDR3 reads TGTGCCAGCAGTTTAGGGACTAGCGGGAGTATTTACGAGCAGTACTTC. This chain connects TRBV3-1 (or the pseudogene TRBV3-2) to TRBJ2-7, with TRBD2 matching 14 bases. The germline CDR1 and CDR2 sequences are LGHDT and YNNKEL (reference sequence). This CDR3 comprises 16 residues. The V segment lost 6 bases and the J segment 4 bases; nucleotides outside the gene matches: 8.

V is TRBV5-4 and J is TRBJ2-5; a possible D gene is TRBD2 (7 bases). Deletions cut 5 bases from V and 1 base from J, with 18 bases between. This CDR3 has 16 residues. Germline V gene data show CDR1 as SGHNT and CDR2 as YYREEE (reference sequence). As DNA, the CDR3 is TGTGCCAGCAGACCCCTGGGGGGGGGCGTCCAAGAGACCCAGTACTTC. It translates to CASRPLGGGVQETQYF.

DNA for the CDR3: TGCGCCAGCAGCTTCTCGGGACAGCAAGAGACCCAGTACTTC. This encodes CASSFSGQQETQYF. V gene TRBV5-1 combines with J gene TRBJ2-5, with 7 bases fitting TRBD1. The ends lost 2 bases at V and 2 bases at J; junction bases unmatched: 3. CDR3 length: 14 amino acids. Germline V gene lookup returns CDR1 SGHRS and CDR2 YFSETQ. Full variable domain (rest looked up from reference TRBV5-1 and TRBJ2-5): KAGVTQTPRYLIKTRGQQVTLSCSPISGHRSVSWYQQTPGQGLQFLFEYFSETQRNKGNFPGRFSGRQFSNSRSEMNVSTLELGDSALYLCASSFSGQQETQYFGPGTRLLVL.

The genes are TRBV18 and TRBJ1-5; tentatively, D is TRBD1 (5 bases). The CDR3 consists of 18 residues. V lost 1 base, J lost 0 bases, and 16 bases lay in between. Germline CDR1 KGHSH, CDR2 LQKENI. CDR3 region: CASSPLGTTRSSNQPQHF. The CDR3 DNA is TGTGCCAGCTCACCACTGGGGACCACAAGGAGTAGCAATCAGCCCCAGCATTTT.

Only one count was recorded for this clone. J is TRBJ1-3 and V is TRBV5-1; tentative D call: TRBD1 (5 bases). Looked up from germline, CDR1 is SGHRS and CDR2 is YFSETQ. Trimming removed 3 bases from V and 2 bases from J, with 9 bases in between. This CDR3 has 14 amino acids. This CDR3 is CASSWGDTGNTIYF. The CDR3 nucleotides are TGCGCCAGCAGCTGGGGCGACACTGGAAACACCATATATTTT.

The chain uses TRBV10-3 and TRBJ2-6; D might be TRBD2 (5 bases). The V end lost 2 bases, the J end lost 4 bases, and 12 bases lay between the germline ends. The CDR3 has 16 residues. CDR1 ENHRY and CDR2 SYGVKD come from the germline V gene. In DNA form, the CDR3 reads TGTGCCATCAGTGAGCCGGCGGACTCCGGGGCCAACGTCCTGACTTTC. Encoded protein: CAISEPADSGANVLTF.

V and J are TRBV30 and TRBJ1-1; D gene uncertain. The CDR3 sequence is 11 residues long. Trimming removed 5 bases from V and 1 base from J, with 5 bases in between. Germline V lookup: CDR1 GTSNPN, CDR2 SVGIG (reference sequence). This CDR3 is CAWDKNTEAFF. DNA of the CDR3: TGTGCCTGGGACAAGAACACTGAAGCTTTCTTT.

This chain links TRBV11-3 with TRBJ1-1, with D maybe TRBD1 (5 bases). V shed 2 bases and J shed 0 bases, with 10 bases lying between them. CDR1 and CDR2 from the germline V gene are SGHNT and YENEEA. CDR3 length: 15 residues. This CDR3 reads CASSLRAGLNTEAFF. The DNA of the CDR3 is TGTGCCAGCAGCTTAAGGGCAGGGCTGAACACTGAAGCTTTCTTT.

The chain combines TRBV12-5 with TRBJ1-4; tentatively, D is TRBD1 (5 bases). This CDR3 region has 15 residues. The V gene lost 4 bases and the J gene lost 3 bases, with 12 bases spanning the gap. Germline V lookup: CDR1 LGHNT, CDR2 FRNRAP. In nucleotides, the CDR3 is TGTGCTAGTGGTTCGCCGGGGGGATCTAATGAAAAACTGTTTTTT. Encoded protein: CASGSPGGSNEKLFF.

The genes are TRBV9 and TRBJ2-7; D not resolved. From germline, CDR1 is SGDLS and CDR2 YYNGEE. The CDR3 spans 15 residues. Trimming took off 2 bases at V and 2 bases at J, with 14 bases between the two ends. CDR3 protein: CASSVQMDYTYEQYF. Here the CDR3 DNA reads TGTGCCAGCAGCGTTCAAATGGATTACACCTACGAGCAGTACTTC.

The chain combines TRBV7-9 with TRBJ1-1, with D unclear. Trimming removed 5 bases from V and 9 bases from J, with 13 bases in between. CDR1 is SEHNR and CDR2 is FQNEAQ in the germline V gene (reference sequence). This CDR3 is 12 amino acids long. In DNA form, the CDR3 reads TGTGCCAGCAGCCTACAGAAGGAAAAAGCTTTCTTT. Its protein product is CASSLQKEKAFF.

The CDR3 DNA is TGTGCCAGCTCACCTTGGACAGGCCCTTCTACCGGGGAGCTGTTTTTT. It encodes CASSPWTGPSTGELFF. V gene TRBV18 combines with J gene TRBJ2-2, with 7 positions matching TRBD1. This CDR3 region has 16 residues. The V and J ends lost 3 bases and 5 bases, in that order; junction bases with no gene match: 9. Per the germline V gene, CDR1 is KGHSH and CDR2 is LQKENI.

This clone was recorded a few times. CDR3 in DNA: TGTGCCAGCACCATCAGGCCTGAAGCTTTCTTT. Its protein is CASTIRPEAFF. This chain links TRBV2 with TRBJ1-1, with unresolved D. Trimming shortened V by 7 bases and J by 6 bases, and 9 bases separated the two germline ends. The CDR3 covers 11 residues. Per germline, CDR1 SNHLY and CDR2 FYNNEI.

The table lists this clone with a few counts. The chain has TRBV7-6 and TRBJ2-7, with 11 bases fitting TRBD2. V gave up 5 bases and J gave up 6 bases; unmatched junction bases: 9. The CDR3 contains 15 residues. CDR1 is SGHVS and CDR2 is FNYEAQ in the germline V gene. CDR3 protein: CASSRYSGGGSEQYF. The CDR3 DNA sequence: TGTGCCAGCAGCCGATATAGCGGGGGGGGCAGCGAGCAGTACTTC.

The chain employs TRBV4-1 and TRBJ2-1, with a weak D call TRBD2 (6 bases). This CDR3 has 16 amino acids. Germline CDR1 reads MGHRA; CDR2 reads YSYEKL. The V end was cut by 1 base, the J end by 1 base, with 11 bases between. The CDR3 reads CASSQVGGSSYNEQFF. Here the CDR3 DNA reads TGCGCCAGCAGCCAAGTGGGGGGTAGTTCCTACAATGAGCAGTTCTTC.

The chain recombines TRBV4-1 with TRBJ2-3; either TRBD1 or TRBD2 may supply D (6 bases each). The CDR3 loop spans 18 amino acids. Germline CDR1 MGHRA, CDR2 YSYEKL. V lost 0 bases and J lost 1, with 17 bases in between. The DNA for the CDR3 is TGCGCCAGCAGCCAAGATCGCGGAGGGGGGCGAGGCACAGATACGCAGTATTTT. Translated: CASSQDRGGGRGTDTQYF.

The J gene is TRBJ1-1, the V gene TRBV5-4, with TRBD1 matching 7 bases. This CDR3 comprises 14 residues. With V trimmed by 6 bases and J by 1 base, 6 bases remained unmatched. Germline V CDR1 and CDR2: SGHNT, YYREEE (reference sequence). The CDR3 region has the DNA TGTGCCAGCAAGCTAGGGACAGCGAACACTGAAGCTTTCTTT. Protein sequence: CASKLGTANTEAFF.

The CDR3 sequence is CASSLSYEQYF. CDR3 bases: TGTGCCAGCAGCTTAAGCTACGAGCAGTACTTC. The chain uses TRBV7-9 and TRBJ2-7, with D unresolved. The CDR3 contains 11 residues. Germline CDR1 is SEHNR and CDR2 is FQNEAQ (reference sequence). Trimming took 2 bases from V and 3 from J, leaving 2 bases between them.

A few counts support this clone. This chain uses TRBV5-4 with TRBJ1-5, with D unclear. The CDR3 sequence is 14 residues long. Deletions cut 2 bases from V and 2 bases from J, with 8 bases between. CDR1 is SGHNT and CDR2 is YYREEE in the germline V gene (reference sequence). The CDR3 nucleotides are TGTGCCAGCAGCTTACGGGGAGGCAATCAGCCCCAGCATTTT. Its translation is CASSLRGGNQPQHF.

This clone was detected a few times. The J gene is TRBJ1-1, the V gene TRBV11-2; possible D gene TRBD1, 5 bases. CDR1 is SGHAT and CDR2 is FQNNGV in the germline V gene. The CDR3 is 16 residues long. The V and J ends lost 5 bases and 0 bases respectively, with 16 bases between them. CDR3 DNA sequence: TGTGCCAGCAGCCCTACCACAGGACTCATGAACACTGAAGCTTTCTTT. This codes for CASSPTTGLMNTEAFF.